The 24 T cell receptor beta chains presented below share a single source sample, sequenced in a study of OX40 agonist ivuxolimab in advanced cancers. Profiled with immunoSEQ multiplex PCR; TCRdb holds only in-frame clones, not every one. The data show fewer than 60,000 clones, approximately 79% seen once. Sequences were derived from CD4+ or CD8+ T cells sorted from blood, sampled in a trial of the OX40 agonist ivuxolimab. These receptors were obtained from an adult with an advanced solid tumor such as melanoma, head and neck, liver or kidney cancer.

The table lists this clone with a few counts. This rearrangement joins TRBV4-1 to TRBJ2-3; the D is unclear. Trimming removed 1 base at V and 2 bases at J, with 7 bases between. This CDR3 is built from 14 residues. CDR1 and CDR2 (germline): MGHRA, YSYEKL. The CDR3 reads CASSQVFYTDTQYF. The CDR3 nucleotides read TGCGCCAGCAGCCAAGTCTTTTACACAGATACGCAGTATTTT.

This clone has just a few counts. The genes are TRBV11-2 and TRBJ2-3; 8 nucleotides match TRBD2. J was trimmed by 11 bases and V by 5 bases; bases with no gene match: 18. The CDR3 has 16 residues. Germline values: CDR1 SGHAT, CDR2 FQNNGV. The CDR3 protein is CASSPPLLADLKEQYF. The CDR3 DNA reads TGTGCCAGCAGCCCCCCCTTACTAGCGGACTTAAAGGAGCAGTATTTT.

V gene TRBV7-9 combines with J gene TRBJ2-7; D possibly uses TRBD1 or TRBD2 (5 bases each). Germline V CDR1 and CDR2: SEHNR, FQNEAQ (reference sequence). V lost 5 bases and J 3 bases, leaving 14 bases between the germline ends. The CDR3 extends over 14 amino acids. The CDR3 region has the DNA TGTGCCAGCAGCACCCGGGACGGACTCTACGAGCAGTACTTC. Amino acids: CASSTRDGLYEQYF.

The rearrangement joins TRBV2 to TRBJ1-5; D is possibly TRBD1 (6 bases). The CDR3 totals 16 residues. CDR1 and CDR2 (germline): SNHLY, FYNNEI. The V end lost 4 bases, the J end lost 1 base, and 14 bases lay between the germline ends. Here the CDR3 DNA reads TGTGCCAGCAGTGCGATGGGGGGCAGGAGCAATCAGCCCCAGCATTTT. Translation gives CASSAMGGRSNQPQHF.

For the CDR3, the DNA is TGCGCCAGCAGCCAAGCCTATGGGGTCTACGAGCAGTACTTC. It is translated as CASSQAYGVYEQYF. J is TRBJ2-7 and V is TRBV4-1, with D hard to call. The CDR3 totals 14 residues. Germline CDR1 MGHRA, CDR2 YSYEKL. The V end was cut by 1 base, the J end by 3 bases, with 10 bases between.

This clone has just a few counts. This chain uses TRBV2 with TRBJ1-1; D gene ambiguous. Germline V CDR1 and CDR2: SNHLY, FYNNEI. Trimming took 8 bases from V and 1 from J, leaving 5 bases between them. The CDR3 length is 11 residues. The CDR3 region has the DNA TGTGCCAGCGACTCGAACACTGAAGCTTTCTTT. It encodes CASDSNTEAFF.

The genes are TRBV4-3 and TRBJ1-6; D might be TRBD1 (6 bases). This CDR3 comprises 15 residues. V lost 1 base to trimming and J lost 9 bases, with 13 bases between them. From germline, CDR1 is LGHNA and CDR2 YSLEER. CDR3 residues: CASSQGWGASSPLHF. Here the CDR3 DNA reads TGCGCCAGCAGCCAAGGATGGGGGGCCAGTTCACCCCTCCACTTT.

The V gene is TRBV9, the J gene TRBJ1-5; D gene uncertain. Trimming stripped 4 bases from V and 6 bases from J, with 17 bases between. CDR3 length: 15 amino acids. The germline gives CDR1 SGDLS, CDR2 YYNGEE. The CDR3 protein is CASSPSMGSGQPQHF. CDR3 nucleotide sequence: TGTGCCAGCAGCCCTAGTATGGGTTCGGGTCAGCCCCAGCATTTT.

V usage is TRBV6-6 and J usage is TRBJ1-2, with TRBD1 matching 8 bases. This CDR3 has 14 residues. CDR1 is MNHNY and CDR2 is SVGAGI in the germline V gene (reference sequence). The V segment lost 7 bases and the J segment 6 bases; nucleotides outside the gene matches: 10. DNA of the CDR3: TGTGCCAGCACCAACAGGGGGGGGCTGGATGGCTACACCTTC. This encodes CASTNRGGLDGYTF.

V usage is TRBV6-5 and J usage is TRBJ2-5; a weak D match, TRBD1 (5 bases). The J call is doubtful: the DNA matches TRBJ2-7 better. Looked up from germline, CDR1 is MNHEY and CDR2 is SVGAGI. The CDR3 is made up of 14 amino acids. DNA for the CDR3: TGTGCCAGCGCTGAACAGACAGCTAGCTACGAGCAGTACTTC. Translation gives CASAEQTASYEQYF.

This chain connects TRBV19 to TRBJ2-5; D might be TRBD1 (6 bases). The ends were cut back, 3 bases at V and 4 bases at J, with 12 bases in the middle. The germline CDR1 and CDR2 sequences are LNHDA and SQIVND (reference sequence). The CDR3 covers 14 residues. This CDR3 reads CASSIDRLGETQYF. CDR3 sequence (DNA): TGTGCCAGTAGTATTGACAGGTTGGGAGAGACCCAGTACTTC.

Concerning this clone itself: Other DNA sequences in the sample encode the same CDR3. The chain combines TRBV28 with TRBJ1-1; D gene unclear. From germline, CDR1 is MDHEN and CDR2 SYDVKM. The CDR3 has 15 amino acids. Trimming took 6 bases from V and 5 from J, leaving 19 bases between them. The CDR3: CASSLGGRVSTEAFF. The CDR3 bases are TGTGCCAGCAGCCTAGGAGGACGTGTAAGTACTGAAGCTTTCTTT. The entire variable domain, with the rest obtained from reference TRBV28 and TRBJ1-1, is as follows: DVKVTQSSRYLVKRTGEKVFLECVQDMDHENMFWYRQDPGLGLRLIYFSYDVKMKEKGDIPEGYSVSREKKERFSLILESASTNQTSMYLCASSLGGRVSTEAFFGQGTRLTVV.

The genes are TRBV11-2 and TRBJ2-1, with D perhaps TRBD2 (5 bases). CDR3 length equals 15 residues. V dropped 1 base and J dropped 7 bases, with 14 bases sitting between them. Germline-derived CDR1 and CDR2 are SGHAT and FQNNGV. In DNA, the CDR3 is TGTGCCAGCAGCTTAGGTGGGAGTAGGGATAATGAGCAGTTCTTC. Translating it yields CASSLGGSRDNEQFF.

V and J are TRBV7-9 and TRBJ2-7; D remains ambiguous. Germline V lookup: CDR1 SEHNR, CDR2 FQNEAQ (reference sequence). CDR3 length: 12 amino acids. V was trimmed by 8 bases and J by 7 bases, leaving 15 bases between them. CDR3 region: CASGGPHLEQYF. CDR3 nucleotide sequence: TGTGCCAGCGGTGGCCCGCATCTGGAGCAGTACTTC.

This chain joins TRBV19 and TRBJ1-1; D is perhaps TRBD1 (5 bases). V was pared by 2 bases and J by 1 base, with 8 bases between. CDR1 is LNHDA, CDR2 SQIVND, per germline (reference sequence). This CDR3 spans 14 amino acids. The CDR3 protein is CASSIRGRNTEAFF. DNA for the CDR3: TGTGCCAGTAGTATAAGGGGCCGGAACACTGAAGCTTTCTTT.

The chain joins TRBV4-1 to TRBJ2-1; 10 bases align to TRBD1. Germline CDR1 reads MGHRA; CDR2 reads YSYEKL. The junction had 11 bases not matched to a gene; V was cut back by 3 bases and J by 0 bases. The CDR3 has 19 residues. CDR3 sequence: CASSQGPGTGEPSYNEQFF. The CDR3, as DNA: TGCGCCAGCAGCCAGGGTCCCGGGACAGGGGAGCCCTCCTACAATGAGCAGTTCTTC.

This clone was observed once. This sequence joins TRBV7-7 and TRBJ2-5; possible D gene TRBD1, 5 bases. The V end was cut by 1 base, the J end by 1 base, with 7 bases between. CDR3 length: 14 residues. Per germline, CDR1 SSHAT and CDR2 FNYEAQ (reference sequence). For the CDR3, the DNA is TGTGCCAGCAGCTTAGGGGGCCTCCAAGAGACCCAGTACTTC. Translated, it gives CASSLGGLQETQYF. Supplemented by reference TRBV7-7 and TRBJ2-5, the full variable domain reads GAGVSQSPRYKVTKRGQDVTLRCDPISSHATLYWYQQALGQGPEFLTYFNYEAQPDKSGLPSDRFSAERPEGSISTLTIQRTEQRDSAMYRCASSLGGLQETQYFGPGTRLLVL.

This clone occurred once. V gene TRBV15 combines with J gene TRBJ2-6; D not certain. V lost 3 bases and J 0 bases, leaving 9 bases between the germline ends. This CDR3 comprises 16 residues. The germline V gene has CDR1 LNHNV and CDR2 YYDKDF (reference sequence). CDR3: CATSSVFTSGANVLTF. Written as DNA, the CDR3 is TGTGCCACCAGCAGTGTATTCACCTCTGGGGCCAACGTCCTGACTTTC. Supplemented by reference TRBV15 and TRBJ2-6, the full variable domain reads DAMVIQNPRYQVTQFGKPVTLSCSQTLNHNVMYWYQQKSSQAPKLLFHYYDKDFNNEADTPDNFQSRRPNTSFCFLDIRSPGLGDTAMYLCATSSVFTSGANVLTFGAGSRLTVL.

In this sample, this clone turned up a few times. V gene TRBV5-1 combines with J gene TRBJ1-3; D is ambiguous. Germline CDR1 is SGHRS and CDR2 is YFSETQ. Trimming left V 1 base short and J 0 bases short, with 11 bases between. CDR3 length equals 16 residues. CDR3 in amino acids: CASSLSGVDSGNTIYF. The DNA for the CDR3 is TGCGCCAGCAGCTTGAGTGGGGTAGACTCTGGAAACACCATATATTTT.

The chain recombines TRBV19 with TRBJ1-5; 8 bases fit TRBD1. Germline CDR1 is LNHDA and CDR2 is SQIVND (reference sequence). V lost 3 bases to trimming and J lost 4 bases; unmatched junction nucleotides: 5. The CDR3 consists of 15 residues. The CDR3 DNA sequence: TGTGCCAGTAGTATGGGGACAGGCCTTAATCAGCCCCAGCATTTT. Translating it yields CASSMGTGLNQPQHF.

This clone appeared a few times. J is TRBJ2-5 and V is TRBV5-1; D is unclear. CDR3 length: 13 residues. V lost 0 bases to trimming and J lost 2 bases, with 5 bases between them. Germline lookup yields CDR1 SGHRS and CDR2 YFSETQ. The DNA for the CDR3 is TGCGCCAGCAGCTTGGGGGTTCAAGAGACCCAGTACTTC. Translating it yields CASSLGVQETQYF.

This chain uses TRBV11-3 with TRBJ1-4; TRBD1 might be the D (6 bases). Germline V gene data show CDR1 as SGHNT and CDR2 as YENEEA. The CDR3 runs 15 residues. Trimming pared 5 bases from V and 5 bases from J, leaving 15 bases between. The CDR3 DNA reads TGTGCCAGCAGCCCCTGGCCCCAGGGGAATGAAAAACTGTTTTTT. It specifies CASSPWPQGNEKLFF.

This clone is medium-sized in the sample. The rearrangement joins TRBV7-9 to TRBJ2-4; 9 bases map to TRBD1. Germline lookup yields CDR1 SEHNR and CDR2 FQNEAQ (reference sequence). The ends lost 1 base at V and 15 bases at J; junction bases unmatched: 4. The CDR3 runs 12 residues. CDR3 region: CASSLDTGGLYF. CDR3 nucleotide sequence: TGTGCCAGCAGCTTAGACACAGGGGGCTTGTACTTC.

V gene TRBV7-8 combines with J gene TRBJ2-1; no definite D call. Germline lookup yields CDR1 SGHVS and CDR2 FQNEAQ. The CDR3 is 17 amino acids. The ends were cut back, 3 bases at V and 4 bases at J, with 19 bases in the middle. The CDR3, as DNA: TGTGCCAGCAGCTTCCTCTTGCCAGAACGGCTGTACAATGAGCAGTTCTTC. Protein: CASSFLLPERLYNEQFF.